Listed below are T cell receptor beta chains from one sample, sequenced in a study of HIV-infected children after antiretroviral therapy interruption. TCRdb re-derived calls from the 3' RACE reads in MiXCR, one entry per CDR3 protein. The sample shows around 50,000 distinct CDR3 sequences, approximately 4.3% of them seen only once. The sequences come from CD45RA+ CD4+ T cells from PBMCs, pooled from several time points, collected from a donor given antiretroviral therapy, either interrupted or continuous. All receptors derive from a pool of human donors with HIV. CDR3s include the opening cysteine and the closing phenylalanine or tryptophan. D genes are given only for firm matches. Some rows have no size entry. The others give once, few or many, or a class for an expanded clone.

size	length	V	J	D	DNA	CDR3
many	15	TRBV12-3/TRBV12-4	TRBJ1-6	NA	TGTGCCAGCAGTTTATTTAGGCCTGACAATTCACCCCTCCACTTT	CASSLFRPDNSPLHF
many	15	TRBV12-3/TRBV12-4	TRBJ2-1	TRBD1	TGTGCCAGCAGTTTTAGACAGGGGGCCGGCAATGAGCAGTTCTTC	CASSFRQGAGNEQFF
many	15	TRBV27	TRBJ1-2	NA	TGTGCCAGCAGTTTAACACAGGGTGGTGTCTATGGCTACACCTTC	CASSLTQGGVYGYTF
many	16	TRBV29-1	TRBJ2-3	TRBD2	TGCAGCGTCTCCTCCTTAGCGGGGGGGAACACAGATACGCAGTATTTT	CSVSSLAGGNTDTQYF
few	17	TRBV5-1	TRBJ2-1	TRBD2	TGCGCCAGCAGCTTCCTTCGAGCTAGCGGGGGCCCGGGGGAGCAGTTCTTC	CASSFLRASGGPGEQFF
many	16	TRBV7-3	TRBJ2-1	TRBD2	TGTGCCAGCAGCTCCTCTCCCCCGGGAGGTAATAATGAGCAGTTCTTC	CASSSSPPGGNNEQFF
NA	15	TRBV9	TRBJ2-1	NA	TGTGCCAGCAGCCCCCGTGTGAGCTCCTACAATGAGCAGTTCTTC	CASSPRVSSYNEQFF
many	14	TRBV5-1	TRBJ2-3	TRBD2	TGCGCCAGCAGCTATACGGGAGGGACAGATACGCAGTATTTT	CASSYTGGTDTQYF
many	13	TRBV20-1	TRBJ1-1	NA	TGCAGTGCTCAAGTCTTGGGCAACACTGAAGCTTTCTTT	CSAQVLGNTEAFF
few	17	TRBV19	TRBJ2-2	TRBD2	TGTGCCAGTAGTATACCTAGCGGGGGGGCCAACACCGGGGAGCTGTTTTTT	CASSIPSGGANTGELFF
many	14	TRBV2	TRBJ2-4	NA	TGTGCCAGCACTGTCGAGCTAGCCAAAAACATTCAGTACTTC	CASTVELAKNIQYF
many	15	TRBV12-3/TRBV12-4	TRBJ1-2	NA	TGTGCCAGCAGTTTAGCTGGACGGGGAGTGTATGGCTACACCTTC	CASSLAGRGVYGYTF
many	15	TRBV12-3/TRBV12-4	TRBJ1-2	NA	TGTGCCAGCAGTCCGCCGGGACGCAATCCCTATGGCTACACCTTC	CASSPPGRNPYGYTF
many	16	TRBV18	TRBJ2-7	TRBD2	TGTGCCAGCTCACCATTGAGTAGCGGGGGGCCGAACGAGCAGTACTTC	CASSPLSSGGPNEQYF
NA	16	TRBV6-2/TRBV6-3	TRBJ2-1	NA	TGTGCCAGCAGTTACCTTCCCGGCGGACCCAACAATGAGCAGTTCTTC	CASSYLPGGPNNEQFF
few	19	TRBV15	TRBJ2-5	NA	TGTGCCACCAGCAGAAGTCAACTCGAACGAGGGGTTATCTTCGAGACCCAGTACTTC	CATSRSQLERGVIFETQYF
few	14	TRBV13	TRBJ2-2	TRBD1	TGTGCCAGCAGGTTGGGACAGAGAACCGGGGAGCTGTTTTTT	CASRLGQRTGELFF